This T cell receptor (beta chain) was identified during a study of blood T cell repertoires in COVID-19. The overall study: Acute and convalescent COVID-19 specimens originated in the United States, Italy and Spain. T cells, B-cell-depleted T cells, or PBMCs supplied cDNA or gDNA.

The CDR3 totals 13 residues. Trimming took 2 bases from V and 3 from J, leaving 8 bases between them. Germline loops: CDR1 SGHRS, CDR2 YFSETQ. In the original processing: Estimation of nucleated cell counts was performed using reference gene primer amplification. Data came from immunoSEQ multiplex PCR; TCRdb stores just in-frame clones and leaves some out. Clonal size and the V and J genes are those of that table, whereas D and trimming came from the DNA. The sample lists about 310,000 clones, around 87% occurring once. The rearrangement joins TRBV5-1 to TRBJ1-1, with D possibly TRBD1 on 5 matching bases. The origin of this receptor is a woman aged 50 to 60 who had recovered from COVID-19. Sample: peripheral blood. CDR3 amino acids: CASSLGVDTEAFF. DNA of the CDR3: TGCGCCAGCAGCTTAGGGGTGGACACTGAAGCTTTCTTT.